This T cell receptor beta chain was sequenced in a study of memory CD4+ T cells and cytomegalovirus serostatus. This CDR3 is built from 11 residues. The germline gives CDR1 DFQATT, CDR2 SNEGSKA (reference sequence). V lost 5 bases and J lost 7, with 12 bases in between. The method was immunoSEQ multiplex PCR; TCRdb's version includes in-frame clones alone and lacks a portion of them. The sample contains around 40,000 clones, roughly 80% of which appear only once. Single viable CD3+CD4+CD8-CD45RO+ cells were sorted as the memory CD4+ T cells. After thawing, CD4+ T cells were positively selected. Regarding this clone: Its specificity is not known.

Study results and caveats: CD4+ memory repertoires contained 67 of 164 reported CMV TCRbeta sequences.

The receptor was isolated from an adult in good health and CMV-seronegative. This chain uses TRBV20-1 with TRBJ2-7, with a possible D match to TRBD2 (5 bases). The material sequenced was memory CD4+ T cells from blood. The DNA of the CDR3 is TGCAGTGCTGAACGAGGGCGTGAGCAGTACTTC. Translation: CSAERGREQYF.